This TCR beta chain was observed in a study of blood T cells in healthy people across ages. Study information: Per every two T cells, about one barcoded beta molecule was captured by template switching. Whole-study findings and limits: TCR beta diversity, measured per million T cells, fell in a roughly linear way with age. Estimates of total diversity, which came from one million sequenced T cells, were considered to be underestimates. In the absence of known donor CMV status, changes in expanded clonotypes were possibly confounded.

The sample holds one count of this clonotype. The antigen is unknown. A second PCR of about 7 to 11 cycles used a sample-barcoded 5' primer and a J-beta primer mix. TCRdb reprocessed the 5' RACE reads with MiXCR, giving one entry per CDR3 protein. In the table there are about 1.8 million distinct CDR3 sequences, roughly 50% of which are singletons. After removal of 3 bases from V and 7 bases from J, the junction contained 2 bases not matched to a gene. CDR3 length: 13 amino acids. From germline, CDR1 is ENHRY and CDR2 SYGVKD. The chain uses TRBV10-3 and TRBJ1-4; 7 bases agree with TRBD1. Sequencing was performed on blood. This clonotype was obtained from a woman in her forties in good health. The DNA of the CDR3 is TGTGCCATCAGTGACAGGACAGGTGAAAAACTGTTTTTT. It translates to CAISDRTGEKLFF.